This T cell receptor (beta chain) was sequenced in a study of CD8 T cells in ankylosing spondylitis. Study results and caveats: Several highly homologous variants made up a TCR beta motif that seemed to typify ankylosing spondylitis blood.

TCRdb itself ran the 5' RACE reads through MiXCR, one entry per CDR3 protein. The sample shows approximately 550,000 distinct CDR3 sequences, about 12% of them seen only once. Remarks on this clonotype: The antigen remains unidentified.

Trimming pared 4 bases from V and 5 bases from J, leaving 11 bases between. The CDR3 has 13 amino acids. Germline CDR1 SGHAT, CDR2 FQNNGV. The specimen was blood, either unsorted or a sorted T cell fraction (not recorded which). The receptor comes from a male donor with ankylosing spondylitis. The rearrangement uses TRBV11-2 and TRBJ1-1, with D hard to call. The DNA of the CDR3 is TGTGCCAGCAGCTGGGATAGTAGAACTGAAGCTTTCTTT. Translation: CASSWDSRTEAFF.